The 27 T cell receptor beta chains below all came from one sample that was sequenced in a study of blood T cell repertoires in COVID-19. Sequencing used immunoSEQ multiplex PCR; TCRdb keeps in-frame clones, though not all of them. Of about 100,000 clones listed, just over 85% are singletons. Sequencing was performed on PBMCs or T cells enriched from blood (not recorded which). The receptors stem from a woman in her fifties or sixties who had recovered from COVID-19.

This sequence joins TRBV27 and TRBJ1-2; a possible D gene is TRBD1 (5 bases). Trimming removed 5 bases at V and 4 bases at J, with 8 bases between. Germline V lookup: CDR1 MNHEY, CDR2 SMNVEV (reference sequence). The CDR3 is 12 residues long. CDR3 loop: CASSGGGYGYTF. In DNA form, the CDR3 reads TGTGCCAGCAGTGGGGGGGGCTATGGCTACACCTTC.

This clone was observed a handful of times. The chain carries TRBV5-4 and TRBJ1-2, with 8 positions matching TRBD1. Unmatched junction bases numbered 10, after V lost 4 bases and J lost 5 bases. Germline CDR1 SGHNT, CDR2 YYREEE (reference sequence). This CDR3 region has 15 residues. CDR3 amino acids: CASSEGQGRYYGYTF. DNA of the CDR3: TGTGCCAGCAGCGAAGGACAGGGCCGTTATTATGGCTACACCTTC.

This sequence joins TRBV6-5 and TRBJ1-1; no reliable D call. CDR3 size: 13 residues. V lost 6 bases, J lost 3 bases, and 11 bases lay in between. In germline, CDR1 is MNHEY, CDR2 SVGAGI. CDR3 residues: CASRLEGYTEAFF. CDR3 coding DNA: TGTGCCAGCAGACTCGAGGGTTACACTGAAGCTTTCTTT.

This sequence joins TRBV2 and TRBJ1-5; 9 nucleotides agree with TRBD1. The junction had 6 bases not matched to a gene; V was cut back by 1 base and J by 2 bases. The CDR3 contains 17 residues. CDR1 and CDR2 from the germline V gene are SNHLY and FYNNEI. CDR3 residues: CASSEGDRVAGNQPQHF. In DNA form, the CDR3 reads TGTGCCAGCAGTGAAGGGGACAGGGTCGCGGGCAATCAGCCCCAGCATTTT.

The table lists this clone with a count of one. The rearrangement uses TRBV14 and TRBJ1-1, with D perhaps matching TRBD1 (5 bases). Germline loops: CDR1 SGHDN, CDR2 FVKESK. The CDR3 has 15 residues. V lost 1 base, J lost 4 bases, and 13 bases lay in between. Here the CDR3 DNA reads TGTGCCAGCAGCCAAGCGGCAGGGTGGGTCACTGAAGCTTTCTTT. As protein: CASSQAAGWVTEAFF.

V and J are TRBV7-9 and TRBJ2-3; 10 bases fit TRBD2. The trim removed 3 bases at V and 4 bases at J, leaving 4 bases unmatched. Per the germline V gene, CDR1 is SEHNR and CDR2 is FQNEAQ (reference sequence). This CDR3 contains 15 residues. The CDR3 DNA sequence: TGTGCCAGCAGCTTTGCCGGGACTAGCGCAGATACGCAGTATTTT. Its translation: CASSFAGTSADTQYF.

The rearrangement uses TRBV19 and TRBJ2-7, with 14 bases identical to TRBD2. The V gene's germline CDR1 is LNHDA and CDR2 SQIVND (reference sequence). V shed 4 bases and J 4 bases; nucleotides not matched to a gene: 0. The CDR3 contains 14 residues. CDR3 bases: TGTGCCAGTAGTAGACTAGCGGGAGGGTACGAGCAGTACTTC. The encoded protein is CASSRLAGGYEQYF.

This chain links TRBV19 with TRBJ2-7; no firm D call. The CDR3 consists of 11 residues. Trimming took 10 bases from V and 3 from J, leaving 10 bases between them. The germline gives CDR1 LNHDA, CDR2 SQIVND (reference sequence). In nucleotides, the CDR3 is TGTGCCACCAGCGCGGACTACGAGCAGTACTTC. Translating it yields CATSADYEQYF. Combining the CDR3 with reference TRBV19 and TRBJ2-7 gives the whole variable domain DGGITQSPKYLFRKEGQNVTLSCEQNLNHDAMYWYRQDPGQGLRLIYYSQIVNDFQKGDIAEGYSVSREKKESFPLTVTSAQKNPTAFYLCATSADYEQYFGPGTRLTVT.

CDR3 region: CASSFPGKYYEQYF. The CDR3 bases are TGCGCCAGCAGCTTTCCAGGGAAGTACTACGAGCAGTACTTC. The chain carries TRBV5-1 and TRBJ2-7; possible D gene TRBD1, 5 bases. The V end lost 2 bases, the J end lost 3 bases, and 12 bases lay between the germline ends. Germline CDR1 SGHRS, CDR2 YFSETQ. The CDR3 spans 14 residues.

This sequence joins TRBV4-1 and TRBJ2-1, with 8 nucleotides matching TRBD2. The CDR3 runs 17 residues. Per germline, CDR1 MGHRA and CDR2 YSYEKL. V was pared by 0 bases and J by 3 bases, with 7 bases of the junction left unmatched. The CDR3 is CASSQDLAGTSYNEQFF. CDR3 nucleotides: TGCGCCAGCAGCCAAGATTTAGCCGGGACTAGCTACAATGAGCAGTTCTTC.

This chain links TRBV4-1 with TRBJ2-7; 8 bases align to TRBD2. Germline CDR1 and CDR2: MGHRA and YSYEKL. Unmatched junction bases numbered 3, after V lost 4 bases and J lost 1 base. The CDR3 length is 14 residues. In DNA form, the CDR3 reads TGCGCCAGCAGCCTGGGACTAGTATCCTACGAGCAGTACTTC. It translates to CASSLGLVSYEQYF.

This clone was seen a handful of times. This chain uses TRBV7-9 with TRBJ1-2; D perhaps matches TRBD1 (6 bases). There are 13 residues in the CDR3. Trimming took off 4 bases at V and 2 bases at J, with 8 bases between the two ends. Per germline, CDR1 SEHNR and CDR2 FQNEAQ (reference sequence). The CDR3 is CASSYTGNYGYTF. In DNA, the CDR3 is TGTGCCAGCAGCTATACAGGGAACTATGGCTACACCTTC. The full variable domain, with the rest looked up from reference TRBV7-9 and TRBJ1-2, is DTGVSQNPRHKITKRGQNVTFRCDPISEHNRLYWYRQTLGQGPEFLTYFQNEAQLEKSRLLSDRFSAERPKGSFSTLEIQRTEQGDSAMYLCASSYTGNYGYTFGSGTRLTVV.

CDR3 sequence (DNA): TGTGCCAGCAGCTCCACGACAGGGTATGGCCACGAGCAGTACTTC. Translation: CASSSTTGYGHEQYF. The rearrangement joins TRBV11-2 to TRBJ2-7; 7 nucleotides agree with TRBD1. The CDR3 runs 15 residues. V lost 4 bases to trimming and J lost 5 bases; unmatched junction nucleotides: 11. Germline CDR1 reads SGHAT; CDR2 reads FQNNGV. Using reference TRBV11-2 and TRBJ2-7 for the parts outside the CDR3, the full variable domain is EAGVAQSPRYKIIEKRQSVAFWCNPISGHATLYWYQQILGQGPKLLIQFQNNGVVDDSQLPKDRFSAERLKGVDSTLKIQPAKLEDSAVYLCASSSTTGYGHEQYFGPGTRLTVT.

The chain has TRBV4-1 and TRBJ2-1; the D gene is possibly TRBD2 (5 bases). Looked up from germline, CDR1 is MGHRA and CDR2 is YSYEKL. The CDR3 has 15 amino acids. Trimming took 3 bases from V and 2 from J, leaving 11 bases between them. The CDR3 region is CASSQGSHPYNEQFF. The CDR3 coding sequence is TGCGCCAGCAGCCAGGGGAGTCACCCCTACAATGAGCAGTTCTTC.

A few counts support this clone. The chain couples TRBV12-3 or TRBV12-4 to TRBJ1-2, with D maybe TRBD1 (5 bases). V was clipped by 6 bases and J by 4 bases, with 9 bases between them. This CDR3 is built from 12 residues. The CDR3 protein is CASRETVYGYTF. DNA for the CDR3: TGTGCCAGCAGAGAGACAGTCTATGGCTACACCTTC.

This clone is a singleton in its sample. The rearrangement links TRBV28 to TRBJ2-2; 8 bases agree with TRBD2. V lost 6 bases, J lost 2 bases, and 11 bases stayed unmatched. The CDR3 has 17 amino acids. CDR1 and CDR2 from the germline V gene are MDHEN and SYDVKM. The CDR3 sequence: CASRLLRTSSNTGELFF. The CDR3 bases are TGTGCCAGCAGACTTCTCCGGACTAGCAGTAACACCGGGGAGCTGTTTTTT.

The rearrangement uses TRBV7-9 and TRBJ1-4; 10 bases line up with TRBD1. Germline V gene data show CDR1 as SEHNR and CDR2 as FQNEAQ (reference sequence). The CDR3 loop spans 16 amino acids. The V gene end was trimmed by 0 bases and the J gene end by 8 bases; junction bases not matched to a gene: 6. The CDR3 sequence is CASSLAHLTGGEKLFF. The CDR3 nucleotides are TGTGCCAGCAGCTTAGCGCATCTGACAGGGGGCGAAAAACTGTTTTTT.

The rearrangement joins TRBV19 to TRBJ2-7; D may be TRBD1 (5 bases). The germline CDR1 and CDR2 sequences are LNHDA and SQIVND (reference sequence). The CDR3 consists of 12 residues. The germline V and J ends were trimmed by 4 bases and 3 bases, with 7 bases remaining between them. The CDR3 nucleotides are TGTGCCAGTAGTAGAGACAGCTACGAGCAGTACTTC. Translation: CASSRDSYEQYF.

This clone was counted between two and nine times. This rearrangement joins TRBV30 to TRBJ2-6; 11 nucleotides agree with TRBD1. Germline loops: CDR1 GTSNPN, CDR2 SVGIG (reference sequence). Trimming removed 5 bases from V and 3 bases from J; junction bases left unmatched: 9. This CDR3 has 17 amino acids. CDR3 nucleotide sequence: TGTGCCTGGTACCGGGACAGGGGGAGTGGTGGGGCCAACGTCCTGACTTTC. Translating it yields CAWYRDRGSGGANVLTF.

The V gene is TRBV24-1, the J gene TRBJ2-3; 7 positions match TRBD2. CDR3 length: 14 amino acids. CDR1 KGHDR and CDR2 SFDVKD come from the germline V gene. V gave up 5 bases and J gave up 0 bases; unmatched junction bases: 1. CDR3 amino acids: CATSGGRSTDTQYF. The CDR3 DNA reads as TGTGCCACCAGTGGCGGGAGAAGCACAGATACGCAGTATTTT.

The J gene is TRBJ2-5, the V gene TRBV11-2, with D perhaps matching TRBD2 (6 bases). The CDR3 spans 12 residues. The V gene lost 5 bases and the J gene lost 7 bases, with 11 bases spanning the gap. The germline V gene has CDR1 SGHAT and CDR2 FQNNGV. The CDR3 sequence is CASSPGDGTQYF. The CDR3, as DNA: TGTGCCAGCAGCCCGGGGGATGGGACCCAGTACTTC. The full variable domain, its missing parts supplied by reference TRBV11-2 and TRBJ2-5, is EAGVAQSPRYKIIEKRQSVAFWCNPISGHATLYWYQQILGQGPKLLIQFQNNGVVDDSQLPKDRFSAERLKGVDSTLKIQPAKLEDSAVYLCASSPGDGTQYFGPGTRLLVL.

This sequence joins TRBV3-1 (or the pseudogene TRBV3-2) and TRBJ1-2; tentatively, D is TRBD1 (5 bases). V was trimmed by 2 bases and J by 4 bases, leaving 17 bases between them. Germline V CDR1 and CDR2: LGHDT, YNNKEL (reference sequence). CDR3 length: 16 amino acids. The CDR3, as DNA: TGTGCCAGCAGCCAACCCAGGGCAGGAGGGCCCTATGGCTACACCTTC. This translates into CASSQPRAGGPYGYTF.

This CDR3 is CAWDGQGNQPQHF. In DNA form, the CDR3 reads TGTGCCTGGGATGGACAGGGGAATCAGCCCCAGCATTTT. J is TRBJ1-5 and V is TRBV30; TRBD1 agrees at 9 bases. In germline, CDR1 is GTSNPN, CDR2 SVGIG (reference sequence). The CDR3 length is 13 residues. The ends lost 5 bases at V and 4 bases at J; junction bases unmatched: 3.

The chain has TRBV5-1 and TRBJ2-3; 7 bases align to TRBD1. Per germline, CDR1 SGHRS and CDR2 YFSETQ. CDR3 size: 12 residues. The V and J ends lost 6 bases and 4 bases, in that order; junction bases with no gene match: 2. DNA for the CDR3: TGCGCCAGCACCCAGGGGGCAGATACGCAGTATTTT. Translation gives CASTQGADTQYF.

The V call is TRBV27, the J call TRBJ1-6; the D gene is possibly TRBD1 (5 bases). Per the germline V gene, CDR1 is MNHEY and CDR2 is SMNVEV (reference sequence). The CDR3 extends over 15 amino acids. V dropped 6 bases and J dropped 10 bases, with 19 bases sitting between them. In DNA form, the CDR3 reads TGTGCCAGCAGGGCGGGGGAAAGGGGTCCCTCACCCCTCCACTTT. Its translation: CASRAGERGPSPLHF.

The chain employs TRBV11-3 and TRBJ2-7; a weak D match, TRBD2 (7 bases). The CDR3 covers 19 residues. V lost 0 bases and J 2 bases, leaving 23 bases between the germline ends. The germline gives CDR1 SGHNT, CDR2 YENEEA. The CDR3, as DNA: TGTGCCAGCAGCTTAGACGGCGAGGGGGGGGCCGTCGCTACCTACGAGCAGTACTTC. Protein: CASSLDGEGGAVATYEQYF.

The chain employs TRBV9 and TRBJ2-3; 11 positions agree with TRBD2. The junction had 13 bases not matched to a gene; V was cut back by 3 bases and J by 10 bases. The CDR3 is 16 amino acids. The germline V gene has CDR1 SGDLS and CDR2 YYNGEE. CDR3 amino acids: CASSAGTSGSFSSQYF. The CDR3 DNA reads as TGTGCCAGCAGCGCCGGGACTAGCGGCTCTTTCTCGTCGCAGTATTTT.